The present T cell receptor (beta chain) was sequenced within a study of T-cell reconstitution after alpha-beta-depleted transplantation in children. Regarding the study as a whole: The study reportedly traced alpha-beta T cells about two months after transplant to several hundred expanded graft clones. The origin of high day-60 TCRbeta diversity in some patients lay in surviving recipient T cells and thymic progenitors.

Trimming removed 4 bases from V and 7 bases from J, with 11 bases in between. The CDR3 runs 13 residues. This sample's TCRbeta library carried unique molecular identifier barcodes. MiXCR, applied by TCRdb to the PCR reads, yields one record per CDR3 protein. The sample yields hundreds of thousands of distinct CDR3 sequences, roughly 23% seen once. This clonotype was seen at least ten times. Its matching antigen is unknown. The TCR comes from a boy under two years old who had a stem cell transplant for acute myeloid leukemia, so the T cells may come from the graft donor. The gene calls are TRBV12-3 or TRBV12-4 and TRBJ1-5; possible D gene TRBD1, 5 bases. The sequences come from PBMCs, mostly from graft donor cells, collected 360 days after TCRalphabeta/CD19-depleted stem cell transplant. The CDR3 spells CASSSMGDQPQHF. The CDR3 DNA is TGTGCCAGCAGTTCAATGGGGGACCAGCCCCAGCATTTT.